This T cell receptor beta chain appears in the sequencing data of a study of blood T cell repertoires in COVID-19. Study background: There were acute and convalescent COVID-19 samples, and they came from the United States, Italy and Spain. Sample material is recorded as cDNA or gDNA derived from T cells, B-cell-depleted T cells, or PBMCs.

The method was immunoSEQ multiplex PCR; TCRdb's version includes in-frame clones alone and lacks a portion of them. The sample yields 250,000 or so clones, 86% seen once. The ends were cut back, 0 bases at V and 0 bases at J, with 4 bases in the middle. Per germline, CDR1 SGHRS and CDR2 YFSETQ. The CDR3 contains 13 residues. Clinical history reported by participants formed the basis on which cohorts were assigned. The clonotype was recovered from a middle-aged man who had recovered from COVID-19. V usage is TRBV5-1 and J usage is TRBJ2-7; D unresolved. Sequencing was performed on PBMCs or T cells enriched from blood (not recorded which). The DNA for the CDR3 is TGCGCCAGCAGCTTGGGCAGCTCCTACGAGCAGTACTTC. Translated: CASSLGSSYEQYF.